Included here is one TCR beta chain sequence, with context. The antigen is unknown. The data were taken from a study of molecular identifiers for immune sequencing clone quantification. Findings and caveats of the study: Reportedly, one cell's Jurkat TCR RNA was detected within 1,200,000 naive CD8 cells.

Germline V gene sequence: CDR1 MNHEY, CDR2 SMNVEV (reference sequence). This CDR3 comprises 15 residues. The V end lost 4 bases, the J end lost 0 bases, and 13 bases lay between the germline ends. TCRdb itself ran the PCR reads through MiXCR, one entry per CDR3 protein. The sample lists about 320,000 distinct CDR3 sequences, roughly 23% seen once, with approximately 0.84% in the top ten. Input material: naive CD8+ T cells from blood, with Jurkat cell RNA spiked in. Subset of the sample: FACS-sorted CD8+CD4-CCR7+CD45RA+ naive T cells. The sequence was collected from a human donor in good health. Some libraries in this study had Jurkat cell RNA spiked in. The gene calls are TRBV27 and TRBJ2-7, with unresolved D. CDR3 in DNA: TGTGCCAGCAGTTCCGGTGGGTGGAGCTCCTACGAGCAGTACTTC. Residues: CASSSGGWSSYEQYF.